These T cell receptor beta chains were read from a single sample in a study of cytomegalovirus exposure and HLA in healthy donors. Sequencing was performed with immunoSEQ multiplex PCR; in TCRdb, only in-frame clones are kept and a portion is missing. The sample contains roughly 180,000 clones, approximately 80% of which appear only once. The material sequenced was PBMCs. The receptors derive from a female donor in good health and CMV-seronegative. Both conserved end residues are trimmed from each CDR3.

j_call v_call cdr3_aa
TRBJ2-4 TRBV19 ASRRPGQGKNIQY
TRBJ1-6 TRBV7-9 SSSFLTGAYNSPLH
TRBJ2-7 TRBV7-2 ASSLTGYEQY
TRBJ2-7 TRBV28 ASSSAGTDSYEQY
TRBJ2-5 TRBV7-2 ASSRSSGQETQY
TRBJ1-2 TRBV5-1 ASSLAEGVVGYT
TRBJ1-1 TRBV15 ATSRGTGATGTEAF
TRBJ2-3 TRBV30 AHRSPGTDTQY
TRBJ1-5 TRBV18 ASSPSETYSNQPQH
TRBJ2-7 TRBV7-9 ASSPLGTGGTYEQY
TRBJ1-1 TRBV6-5 ASSYGRRTNTEAF
TRBJ1-3 TRBV18 ASSPVFDVGSGNTIY
TRBJ1-2 TRBV27 ASSPGAGLDPYGYT
TRBJ1-1 TRBV7-9 ASGVFRDTTEAF
TRBJ2-7 TRBV19 ATRDRGPYEQY
TRBJ2-2 TRBV5-1 ASSADRNTGELF
TRBJ1-3 TRBV18 ASSPNSRDTIY
TRBJ1-4 TRBV28 ASAEGGATNEKLF
TRBJ1-3 TRBV30 TWSVLIGNTIY
TRBJ1-3 TRBV21-1 ASSRATPTGQNISGNTIY
TRBJ2-5 TRBV18 ASSPSGRKTQY
TRBJ1-2 TRBV7-9 ASSEQFNHYGYT
TRBJ2-7 TRBV5-5 ASSLRSSYEQY
TRBJ2-5 TRBV5-1 ASSTGGIQETQY
TRBJ2-1 TRBV5-1 ASSPLAGAYNEQF
TRBJ2-3 TRBV7-9 ASSLGRTATDTQY
TRBJ2-7 TRBV18 ASSPSNRSPNSYEQY
TRBJ1-5 TRBV21-1 ASSQASRNQPQH
TRBJ2-7 TRBV4-1 ASSHRSGSRYYEQY
TRBJ2-7 TRBV7-2 ASPYGQGLRLYEQY
TRBJ2-2 TRBV19 ASSIGGVDTGELF
TRBJ1-2 TRBV6-5 ASSPTANYGYT
TRBJ2-7 TRBV19 ASSTPTSGSFALGGDEQY
TRBJ1-5 TRBV6-1 ASSRGENSNQPQH
TRBJ1-6 TRBV5-5 ASRQDRVYSPLH
TRBJ2-1 TRBV28 ASSGTGGYNEQF
TRBJ1-2 TRBV5-4 ASSWTGNYGYT
TRBJ2-2 TRBV19 ASSARDRGRAGELF
TRBJ1-3 TRBV6-5 ASSYQGYGNTIY
TRBJ1-4 TRBV4-2 ASSPQVPATNEKLF
TRBJ2-3 TRBV30 AWSARLASDTQY
TRBJ1-2 TRBV7-3 ASSIQRTGNYGYT